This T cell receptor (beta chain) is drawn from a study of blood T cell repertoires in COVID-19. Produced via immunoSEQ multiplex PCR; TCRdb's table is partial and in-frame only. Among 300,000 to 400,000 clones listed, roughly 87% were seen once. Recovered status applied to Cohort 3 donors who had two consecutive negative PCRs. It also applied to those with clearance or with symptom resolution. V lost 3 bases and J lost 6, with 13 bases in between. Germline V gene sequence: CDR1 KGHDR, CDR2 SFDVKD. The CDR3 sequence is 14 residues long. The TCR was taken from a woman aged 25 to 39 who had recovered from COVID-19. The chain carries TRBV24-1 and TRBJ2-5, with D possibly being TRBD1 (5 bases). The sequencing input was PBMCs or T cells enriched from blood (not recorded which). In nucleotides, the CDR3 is TGTGCCACCAGTGATGAAAAGGGGTGGCAGACCCAGTACTTC. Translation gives CATSDEKGWQTQYF.